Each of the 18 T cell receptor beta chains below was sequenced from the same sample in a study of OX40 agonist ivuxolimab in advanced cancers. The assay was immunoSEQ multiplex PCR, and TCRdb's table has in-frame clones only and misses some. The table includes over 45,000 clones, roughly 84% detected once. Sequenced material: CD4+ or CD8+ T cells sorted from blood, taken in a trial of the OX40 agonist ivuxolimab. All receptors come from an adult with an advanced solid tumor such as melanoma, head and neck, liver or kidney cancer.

CDR3 DNA: TGTGCCATCAGCCGACAGGGGAGCTCTGGAAACACCATATATTTT. The encoded protein is CAISRQGSSGNTIYF. The J gene is TRBJ1-3, the V gene TRBV10-3; 8 nucleotides agree with TRBD1. Germline CDR1 is ENHRY and CDR2 is SYGVKD. The CDR3 is made up of 15 amino acids. The J segment lost 0 bases and the V segment lost 6 bases, leaving 4 bases of the junction unmatched.

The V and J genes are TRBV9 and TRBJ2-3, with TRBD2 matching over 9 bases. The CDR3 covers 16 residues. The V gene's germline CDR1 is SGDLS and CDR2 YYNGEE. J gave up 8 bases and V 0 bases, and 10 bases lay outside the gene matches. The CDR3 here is CASSVAGGTSLVTQYF. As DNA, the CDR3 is TGTGCCAGCAGCGTAGCTGGAGGGACTAGCTTGGTTACGCAGTATTTT.

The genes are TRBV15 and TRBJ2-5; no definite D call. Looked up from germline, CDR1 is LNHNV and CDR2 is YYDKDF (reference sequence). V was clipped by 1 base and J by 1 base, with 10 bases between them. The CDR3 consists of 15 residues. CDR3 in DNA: TGTGCCACCAGCAGAGTCCGGACCACCCAAGAGACCCAGTACTTC. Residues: CATSRVRTTQETQYF.

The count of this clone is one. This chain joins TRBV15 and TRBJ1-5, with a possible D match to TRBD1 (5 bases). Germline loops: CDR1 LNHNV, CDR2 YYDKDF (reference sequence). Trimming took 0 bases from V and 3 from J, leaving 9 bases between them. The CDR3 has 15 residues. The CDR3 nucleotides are TGTGCCACCAGCAGAGACAGGGTGAACAATCAGCCCCAGCATTTT. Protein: CATSRDRVNNQPQHF.

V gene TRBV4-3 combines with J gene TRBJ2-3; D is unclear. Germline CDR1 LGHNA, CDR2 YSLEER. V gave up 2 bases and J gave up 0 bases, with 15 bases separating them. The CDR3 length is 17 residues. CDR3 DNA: TGCGCCAGCAGCCAAACCGCTCCGGGTGCTAGCACAGATACGCAGTATTTT. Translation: CASSQTAPGASTDTQYF.

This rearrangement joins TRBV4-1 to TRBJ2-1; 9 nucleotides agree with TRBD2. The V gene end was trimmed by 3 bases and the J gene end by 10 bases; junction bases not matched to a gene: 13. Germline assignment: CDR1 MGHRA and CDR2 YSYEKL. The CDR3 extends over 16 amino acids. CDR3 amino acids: CASSHLYVGLAGEQFF. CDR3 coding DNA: TGCGCCAGCAGCCATCTCTACGTGGGACTAGCAGGCGAGCAGTTCTTC.

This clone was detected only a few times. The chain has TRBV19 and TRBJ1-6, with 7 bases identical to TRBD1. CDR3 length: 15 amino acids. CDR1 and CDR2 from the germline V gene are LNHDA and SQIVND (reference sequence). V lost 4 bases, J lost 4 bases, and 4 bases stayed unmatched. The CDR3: CASSTRDSYNSPLHF. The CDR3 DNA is TGTGCCAGTAGTACCCGGGACAGTTATAATTCACCCCTCCACTTT.

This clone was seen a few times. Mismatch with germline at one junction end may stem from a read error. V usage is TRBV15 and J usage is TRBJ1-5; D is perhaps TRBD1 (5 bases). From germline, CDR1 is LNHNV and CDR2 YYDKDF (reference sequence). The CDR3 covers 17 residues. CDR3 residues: CATSRERAGHSNQPQHF. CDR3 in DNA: TGTGCCACCAGCCGAGAGAGGGCAGGGCATAGCAATCAGCCCCAGCATTTT. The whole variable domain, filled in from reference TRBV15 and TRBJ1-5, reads DAMVIQNPRYQVTQFGKPVTLSCSQTLNHNVMYWYQQKSSQAPKLLFHYYDKDFNNEADTPDNFQSRRPNTSFCFLDIRSPGLGDTAMYLCATSRERAGHSNQPQHFGDGTRLSIL.

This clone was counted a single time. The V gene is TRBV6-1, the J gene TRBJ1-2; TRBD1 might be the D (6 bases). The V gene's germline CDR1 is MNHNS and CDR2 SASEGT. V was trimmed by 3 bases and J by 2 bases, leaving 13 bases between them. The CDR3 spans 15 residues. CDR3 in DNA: TGTGCCAGCAGTGAGATGGACAGTTTCAACTATGGCTACACCTTC. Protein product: CASSEMDSFNYGYTF.

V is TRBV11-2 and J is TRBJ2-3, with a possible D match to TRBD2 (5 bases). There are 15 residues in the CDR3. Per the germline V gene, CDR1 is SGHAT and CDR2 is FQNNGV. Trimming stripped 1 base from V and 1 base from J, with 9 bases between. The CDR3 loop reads CASSLVYSGTDTQYF. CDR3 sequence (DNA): TGTGCCAGCAGCTTAGTATATAGCGGCACAGATACGCAGTATTTT.

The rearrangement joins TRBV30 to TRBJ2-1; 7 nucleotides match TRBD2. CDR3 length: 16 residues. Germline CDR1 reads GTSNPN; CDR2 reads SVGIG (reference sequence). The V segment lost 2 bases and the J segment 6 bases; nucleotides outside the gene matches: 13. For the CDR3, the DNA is TGTGCCTGGAGTCCCCCCCAGGGTTGGGGGGGCAATGAGCAGTTCTTC. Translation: CAWSPPQGWGGNEQFF.

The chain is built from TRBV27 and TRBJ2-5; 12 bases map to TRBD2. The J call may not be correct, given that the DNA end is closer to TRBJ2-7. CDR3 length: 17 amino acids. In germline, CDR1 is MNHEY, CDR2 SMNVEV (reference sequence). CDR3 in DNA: TGTGCCAGCAGTTCGACCCGTGCTAGCGGGAGGGGTGGCGAGCAGTACTTC. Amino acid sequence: CASSSTRASGRGGEQYF.

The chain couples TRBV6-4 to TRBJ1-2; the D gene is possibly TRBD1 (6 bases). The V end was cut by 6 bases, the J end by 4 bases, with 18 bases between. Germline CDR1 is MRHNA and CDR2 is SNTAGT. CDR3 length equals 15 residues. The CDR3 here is CASRATGFDSYGYTF. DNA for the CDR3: TGTGCCAGCAGGGCCACAGGGTTTGATAGCTATGGCTACACCTTC.

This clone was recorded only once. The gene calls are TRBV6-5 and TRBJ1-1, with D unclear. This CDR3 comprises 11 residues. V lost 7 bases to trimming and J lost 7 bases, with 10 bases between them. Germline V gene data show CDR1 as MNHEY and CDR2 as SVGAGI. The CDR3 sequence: CASTYWGEAFF. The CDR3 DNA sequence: TGTGCCAGCACCTACTGGGGTGAAGCTTTCTTT.

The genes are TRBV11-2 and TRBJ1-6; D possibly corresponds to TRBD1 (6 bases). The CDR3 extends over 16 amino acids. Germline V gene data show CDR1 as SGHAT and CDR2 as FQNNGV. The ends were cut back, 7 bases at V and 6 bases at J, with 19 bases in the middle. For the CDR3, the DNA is TGTGCCAGCACCCCTGGGACGGACAGCCCTAATTCACCCCTCCACTTT. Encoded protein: CASTPGTDSPNSPLHF.

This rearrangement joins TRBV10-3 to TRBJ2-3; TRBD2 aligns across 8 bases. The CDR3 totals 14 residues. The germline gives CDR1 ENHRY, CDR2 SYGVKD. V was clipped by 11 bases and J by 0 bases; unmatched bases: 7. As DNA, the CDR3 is TGTGCCGCGGGTTCGGGGGGGAGCACAGATACGCAGTATTTT. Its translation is CAAGSGGSTDTQYF.

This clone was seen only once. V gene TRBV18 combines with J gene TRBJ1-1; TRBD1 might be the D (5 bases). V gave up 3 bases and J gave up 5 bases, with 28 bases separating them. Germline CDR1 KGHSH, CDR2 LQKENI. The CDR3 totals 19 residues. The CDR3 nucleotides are TGTGCCAGCTCACCTACGCCCGCGAACGTAGTGGGGGTTTGGACTGAAGCTTTCTTT. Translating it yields CASSPTPANVVGVWTEAFF.

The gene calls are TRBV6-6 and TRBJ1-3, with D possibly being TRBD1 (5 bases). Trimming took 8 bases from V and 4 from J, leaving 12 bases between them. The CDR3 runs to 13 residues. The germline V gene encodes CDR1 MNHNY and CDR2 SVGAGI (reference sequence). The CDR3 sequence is CASASGHGNTIYF. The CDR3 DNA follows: TGTGCCAGCGCCTCGGGGCACGGAAACACCATATATTTT.